These T cell receptor beta chains were read from a single sample in a study of blood T cell repertoires in COVID-19. Here immunoSEQ multiplex PCR was the method, and the copy in TCRdb shows in-frame clones only, minus some. This repertoire shows 45,000 to 60,000 clones, nearly 90% found once; its top ten account for around 1.6%. Material: peripheral blood. The receptors were sampled from a man aged 55 to 70 with acute or convalescent COVID-19. CDR3s include the opening cysteine and the closing phenylalanine or tryptophan. The D gene is left open where the match is weak. Only some rows state a clone size, as once, few, many or a class for expanded clones.

.,TRBV3-1/TRBV3-2,.,TRBJ1-2,13,TGTGCCAGCCGACTCAGCTCCAACTATGGCTACACCTTC,CASRLSSNYGYTF
.,TRBV6-5,.,TRBJ1-2,15,TGTGCCAGCATCGAACGCCCTCAGGGGCCTTATGGCTACACCTTC,CASIERPQGPYGYTF
TRBD1,TRBV27,once,TRBJ1-5,16,TGTGCCAGCAGTCCCTCGGACAGGGTCAGGTATCAGCCCCAGCATTTT,CASSPSDRVRYQPQHF
.,TRBV3-1/TRBV3-2,once,TRBJ2-2,12,TGTGCCAGCAGCCTTCCGGGGGGGGAGCTGTTTTTT,CASSLPGGELFF
.,TRBV27,.,TRBJ1-2,13,TGTGCCAGCAGTTTCAGGGGTAACTATGGCTACACCTTC,CASSFRGNYGYTF
.,TRBV21-1,.,TRBJ1-6,19,TGTGCCAGCAGCAAAGATTCTTGGACAGGGGAAAAGAATAGTTCACCCCTCCACTTT,CASSKDSWTGEKNSSPLHF
.,TRBV15,.,TRBJ1-3,16,TGTGCCACCAGCAGAGGGGAGCTGGCATCTGGAAACACCATATATTTT,CATSRGELASGNTIYF
.,TRBV27,.,TRBJ2-2,13,TGTGCCAGCAGTTTAAAGGGGACCGGGGAGCTGTTTTTT,CASSLKGTGELFF
.,TRBV5-6,.,TRBJ1-6,15,TGTGCCAGCAGCTTGGCCCCCGCAGGCTCAGCACCCCTCCACTTT,CASSLAPAGSAPLHF
.,TRBV12-3/TRBV12-4,.,TRBJ2-7,12,TGTGCCAGCAGTTTTGACAGCTTGGAGCAGTACTTC,CASSFDSLEQYF
.,TRBV11-2,once,TRBJ1-1,13,TGTGCCAGCAGCTTAGGCCGGGAAAATCACGCTTTCTTT,CASSLGRENHAFF
.,TRBV3-1/TRBV3-2,once,TRBJ1-2,17,TGTGCCAGCAGCCAAGAGTTCAACCTCAGGGGAAGCTATGGCTACACCTTC,CASSQEFNLRGSYGYTF
TRBD2,TRBV9,.,TRBJ2-3,16,TGTGCCAGCAGCTCCCCTAGCGGGGGGGTGATAGATACGCAGTATTTT,CASSSPSGGVIDTQYF
.,TRBV7-9,.,TRBJ2-3,12,TGTGCCAGCAGCTTCGACAGGGATACGCAGTATTTT,CASSFDRDTQYF
TRBD2,TRBV4-1,.,TRBJ2-3,19,TGCGCCAGCAGCCAATTCCTTAGCGGGGGGCCGACGGCACGAGATACGCAGTATTTT,CASSQFLSGGPTARDTQYF
.,TRBV5-1,.,TRBJ2-3,15,TGCGCCAGCAGCTTGGAGACGGCCAGGGCAGATACGCAGTATTTT,CASSLETARADTQYF
.,TRBV6-5,.,TRBJ1-6,15,TGTGCCAGCAGGGAGGGGGGGAGGAATAATTCACCCCTCCACTTT,CASREGGRNNSPLHF
TRBD1,TRBV5-1,.,TRBJ2-5,16,TGCGCCAGCAGCTCTCAGGGGGCGGCCGGGATAGAGACCCAGTACTTC,CASSSQGAAGIETQYF
.,TRBV7-3,.,TRBJ2-1,15,TGTGCCAGCAGCTTACGCGGGGACTCCTACAATGAGCAGTTCTTC,CASSLRGDSYNEQFF
TRBD1,TRBV6-6,.,TRBJ2-7,13,TGTGCCAGCAGTTACAAGGGGGCGTACGAGCAGTACTTC,CASSYKGAYEQYF
TRBD1,TRBV4-2,.,TRBJ2-3,19,TGTGCCAGCAGCCAGCCCGGGACAGGGGGTAGAGAGTACACAGATACGCAGTATTTT,CASSQPGTGGREYTDTQYF
TRBD2,TRBV7-2,.,TRBJ2-5,17,TGTGCCAGCAGCTTAGCACCTAGCGGGGGGACGCAGGAGACCCAGTACTTC,CASSLAPSGGTQETQYF
.,TRBV6-1,once,TRBJ1-5,16,TGTGCCAGCAGTGAAGCGGGATACAGGCCGGATCAGCCCCAGCATTTT,CASSEAGYRPDQPQHF